This passage covers 20 T cell receptor beta chains from one sample sequenced in a study of post-analysis software for immune sequencing data (dated by TCRdb to about 2015). Libraries were constructed by PCR. The instrument given in TCRdb is Illumina HiSeq 2500. Unique molecular identifiers were incorporated into TCR beta cDNA libraries to reduce PCR and sequencing biases. TCRdb reprocessed the public reads (quality trimming at Q25 with fastp, clone calling with MiXCR) and kept in-frame beta chains. Every entry covers one CDR3 protein and lists the most common genes and DNA from its rows. The sample records approximately 660,000 distinct CDR3 sequences, 59% of which are singletons. Around 11% of the sample belongs to the ten largest clones. Antigen specificity for these receptors is unknown. Points the paper makes about the study in general: Patients showed significantly higher frequencies than controls for roughly five TRBV segments, among them TRBV5-6, TRBV5-1 and TRBV20-1.

Sequenced: blood. These receptors were collected from a girl aged 2-9 years with multiple sclerosis.

This chain connects TRBV4-2 to TRBJ1-5, with D possibly TRBD1 on 6 matching bases. V lost 0 bases to trimming and J lost 4 bases, with 13 bases between them. This CDR3 comprises 16 residues. CDR1 and CDR2 from the germline V gene are LGHNA and YNFKEQ. CDR3 in DNA: TGTGCCAGCAGCCAAGAGAATACGGACAGTAATCAGCCCCAGCATTTT. This sequence encodes CASSQENTDSNQPQHF.

V gene TRBV5-1 combines with J gene TRBJ2-3; 7 nucleotides align to TRBD2. The V gene end was trimmed by 4 bases and the J gene end by 0 bases; junction bases not matched to a gene: 8. This CDR3 is built from 16 residues. CDR1 is SGHRS, CDR2 YFSETQ, per germline. CDR3 coding DNA: TGCGCCAGCAGCAACGTAGCGGGCTCGAGCACAGATACGCAGTATTTT. It codes for CASSNVAGSSTDTQYF. Based on the CDR3 plus reference TRBV5-1 and TRBJ2-3, the full variable domain is KAGVTQTPRYLIKTRGQQVTLSCSPISGHRSVSWYQQTPGQGLQFLFEYFSETQRNKGNFPGRFSGRQFSNSRSEMNVSTLELGDSALYLCASSNVAGSSTDTQYFGPGTRLTVL.

The genes are TRBV27 and TRBJ1-2, with D perhaps matching TRBD1 (5 bases). Germline lookup yields CDR1 MNHEY and CDR2 SMNVEV (reference sequence). V lost 6 bases to trimming and J lost 4 bases, with 18 bases between them. CDR3 length: 15 amino acids. CDR3: CASRPRGAWGYGYTF. In nucleotides, the CDR3 is TGTGCCAGCAGACCTAGAGGGGCGTGGGGCTATGGCTACACCTTC.

The CDR3 protein is CSARDWSGDYNEQFF. CDR3 DNA sequence: TGCAGTGCTAGAGATTGGAGCGGGGACTACAATGAGCAGTTCTTC. This chain joins TRBV20-1 and TRBJ2-1; TRBD2 matches 7 bases. The length of the CDR3 is 15 residues. Germline CDR1 is DFQATT and CDR2 is SNEGSKA (reference sequence). Germline trimming cut 0 bases from V and 3 bases from J; bases unmatched to any gene: 5.

The table lists this clonotype with a count of one. The chain employs TRBV9 and TRBJ2-7; D not resolved. V lost 0 bases, J lost 2 bases, and 12 bases lay in between. The CDR3 is made up of 15 amino acids. Germline V CDR1 and CDR2: SGDLS, YYNGEE. The CDR3 loop is CASSVGIQATYEQYF. CDR3 DNA: TGTGCCAGCAGCGTAGGTATCCAGGCTACCTACGAGCAGTACTTC.

This chain connects TRBV5-5 to TRBJ1-2, with 9 bases that match TRBD1. Germline-derived CDR1 and CDR2 are SGHKS and YYEKEE (reference sequence). V shed 7 bases, J shed 6 bases, and the junction held 7 bases outside the gene matches. The CDR3 runs to 13 residues. The CDR3 DNA reads as TGTGCCAGCGGACTGGACAGGGGTGATGGCTACACCTTC. Its translation is CASGLDRGDGYTF.

This clonotype has only one observation. The V and J genes are TRBV12-3 or TRBV12-4 and TRBJ2-3; either TRBD1 or TRBD2 may fit D (6 bases each). V lost 4 bases and J lost 0, with 11 bases in between. The CDR3 is 15 amino acids. The CDR3 region is CASSSEGGSTDTQYF. Written as DNA, the CDR3 is TGTGCCAGCAGTTCGGAAGGGGGGAGCACAGATACGCAGTATTTT.

The rearrangement uses TRBV6-1 and TRBJ2-7; D may be TRBD1 (5 bases). Germline CDR1 is MNHNS and CDR2 is SASEGT. The V end was cut by 6 bases, the J end by 0 bases, with 12 bases between. This CDR3 comprises 14 residues. The CDR3 nucleotides are TGTGCCAGCAGGGACACAAGCTTCTCCTACGAGCAGTACTTC. It yields the protein CASRDTSFSYEQYF.

This chain joins TRBV9 and TRBJ2-3, with D hard to call. Germline V gene sequence: CDR1 SGDLS, CDR2 YYNGEE. The V and J ends lost 2 bases and 2 bases respectively, with 15 bases between them. This CDR3 comprises 16 residues. CDR3 DNA sequence: TGTGCCAGCAGCGTTGCGGACGGCTTACACACAGATACGCAGTATTTT. Translation gives CASSVADGLHTDTQYF.

The chain employs TRBV20-1 and TRBJ2-3; a possible D gene is TRBD2 (7 bases). The CDR3 extends over 15 amino acids. Germline V gene data show CDR1 as DFQATT and CDR2 as SNEGSKA (reference sequence). V gave up 1 base and J gave up 5 bases, with 16 bases separating them. CDR3 sequence: CSARVGTPGGDTQYF. The DNA of the CDR3 is TGCAGTGCTAGAGTGGGGACACCGGGGGGAGATACGCAGTATTTT.

This clonotype has more than one count but fewer than ten. The rearrangement joins TRBV6-6 to TRBJ2-3, with 9 positions matching TRBD2. The CDR3 is made up of 16 amino acids. Germline V gene sequence: CDR1 MNHNY, CDR2 SVGAGI (reference sequence). Unmatched junction bases numbered 11, after V lost 6 bases and J lost 4 bases. The CDR3 nucleotides are TGTGCCAGCAGCCTCCCTGAGCTAGCGGGACCAGATACGCAGTATTTT. Translated, it gives CASSLPELAGPDTQYF.

The V call is TRBV12-3 or TRBV12-4, the J call TRBJ2-7; 7 nucleotides agree with TRBD2. V shed 5 bases, J shed 3 bases, and the junction held 10 bases outside the gene matches. The CDR3 is 15 residues long. The CDR3 loop is CASSPIWGGDYEQYF. The CDR3, as DNA: TGTGCCAGCAGTCCAATTTGGGGGGGAGACTACGAGCAGTACTTC.

The V gene is TRBV5-4, the J gene TRBJ2-3; 8 bases line up with TRBD2. This CDR3 spans 16 amino acids. Trimming at V came to 1 base and at J to 2 bases, leaving 6 bases not matched to a gene. CDR1 is SGHNT and CDR2 is YYREEE in the germline V gene (reference sequence). The CDR3 bases are TGTGCCAGCAGCTTGTTTGCGGGGGGACACACAGATACGCAGTATTTT. It translates to CASSLFAGGHTDTQYF. The variable domain in full, completed from reference TRBV5-4 and TRBJ2-3, reads ETGVTQSPTHLIKTRGQQVTLRCSSQSGHNTVSWYQQALGQGPQFIFQYYREEENGRGNFPPRFSGLQFPNYSSELNVNALELDDSALYLCASSLFAGGHTDTQYFGPGTRLTVL.

This chain uses TRBV27 with TRBJ1-1; D is possibly TRBD1 (6 bases). The CDR3 is 14 residues long. Germline V gene lookup returns CDR1 MNHEY and CDR2 SMNVEV (reference sequence). Trimming took off 3 bases at V and 4 bases at J, with 12 bases between the two ends. CDR3 region: CASSFGGAGTEAFF. The CDR3 DNA reads TGTGCCAGCAGTTTCGGGGGCGCAGGCACTGAAGCTTTCTTT.

The V and J genes are TRBV5-1 and TRBJ2-2, with D hard to call. V was shortened by 7 bases and J by 3 bases, with 10 bases between the two germline ends. This CDR3 region has 13 residues. Looked up from germline, CDR1 is SGHRS and CDR2 is YFSETQ. CDR3 bases: TGCGCCAGCCTGGAAGGATACACCGGGGAGCTGTTTTTT. It is translated as CASLEGYTGELFF. The whole variable domain, filled in from reference TRBV5-1 and TRBJ2-2, reads KAGVTQTPRYLIKTRGQQVTLSCSPISGHRSVSWYQQTPGQGLQFLFEYFSETQRNKGNFPGRFSGRQFSNSRSEMNVSTLELGDSALYLCASLEGYTGELFFGEGSRLTVL.

CDR3 loop: CASSLRTGRRDEQFF. As DNA, the CDR3 is TGTGCCAGCAGCTTAAGGACTGGCCGTCGTGATGAGCAGTTCTTC. This chain joins TRBV7-2 and TRBJ2-1, with TRBD2 as a possible D gene (5 bases). The V end was cut by 2 bases, the J end by 8 bases, with 16 bases between. Germline V gene sequence: CDR1 SGHTA, CDR2 FQGNSA. The CDR3 has 15 residues.

CDR3 sequence: CASSVDRAYSYEQYF. The CDR3 region has the DNA TGTGCCAGCAGTGTAGACAGGGCCTACTCCTACGAGCAGTACTTC. The chain combines TRBV6-5 with TRBJ2-7; 7 bases match TRBD1. Germline CDR1 is MNHEY and CDR2 is SVGAGI. There are 15 residues in the CDR3. Germline trimming cut 5 bases from V and 0 bases from J; bases unmatched to any gene: 7.

This sequence joins TRBV10-3 and TRBJ1-5; TRBD1 agrees at 7 bases. The CDR3 has 16 residues. Trimming took 1 base from V and 4 from J; bases not matched to a gene: 7. The germline V gene encodes CDR1 ENHRY and CDR2 SYGVKD. CDR3 DNA sequence: TGTGCCATCAGTGAGTATGAGGGGGCGCGAAATCAGCCCCAGCATTTT. This codes for CAISEYEGARNQPQHF.

This chain connects TRBV20-1 to TRBJ1-1; the D is unclear. Germline assignment: CDR1 DFQATT and CDR2 SNEGSKA (reference sequence). The CDR3 contains 14 residues. Trimming removed 6 bases from V and 1 base from J, with 15 bases in between. In DNA form, the CDR3 reads TGCAGTGCCTTTCAGAACTCGCCGAACACTGAAGCTTTCTTT. Translation: CSAFQNSPNTEAFF.

The chain joins TRBV2 to TRBJ2-7; D call uncertain. The germline V and J ends were trimmed by 3 bases and 2 bases, with 11 bases remaining between them. Germline lookup yields CDR1 SNHLY and CDR2 FYNNEI. The CDR3 sequence is 14 residues long. CDR3 in amino acids: CASSEAAGAYEQYF. CDR3 nucleotide sequence: TGTGCCAGCAGTGAGGCGGCAGGAGCCTACGAGCAGTACTTC.